Sequencing of this T cell receptor (beta chain) was carried out in a study of tumor-infiltrating lymphocytes in primary liver carcinoma. Remarks on this clonotype: Its specificity is unknown.

Unsorted whole blood served as the source of blood RNA, and germline DNA was extracted as well. Study outcomes and limitations: Researchers found tumor-adjacent and tumor-blood pairs overlapped less than tumor region pairs.

Total RNA (about 500 ng) served as template for TCR beta cDNA synthesis primed by a constant-region primer. Slightly modified ARM-PCR served as the procedure for the TCR beta libraries. These libraries came from three rounds of nested multiplex PCR. TCRdb re-derived calls from the multiplex PCR reads in MiXCR, one entry per CDR3 protein. The sample holds about 330,000 distinct CDR3 sequences, around three fifths seen once. This receptor was taken from a man in his forties with primary liver carcinoma and hepatitis B virus infection. The specimen sequenced was peripheral blood.

The CDR3 reads CATSRGEQFF. The CDR3 nucleotides are TGTGCCACCAGCAGGGGTGAGCAGTTCTTC. This chain uses TRBV19 with TRBJ2-1, with D possibly TRBD1 on 6 matching bases. Looked up from germline, CDR1 is LNHDA and CDR2 is SQIVND (reference sequence). The V end was cut by 10 bases, the J end by 9 bases, with 10 bases between. The CDR3 is 10 residues long.